A selection of T cell receptor beta chains follows, all from one sample in a study of early T cells in non-severe SARS-CoV-2 infection. TCRdb re-called the 5' RACE reads through MiXCR, storing one row per CDR3 protein. Seen here are about 35,000 distinct CDR3 sequences, 5% to 6.5% observed once, and the top ten hold 7% to 9.5%. The sample was whole blood. Receptors originate from an adult who was a healthcare worker with PCR-confirmed SARS-CoV-2 infection or an uninfected control (not recorded which). CDR3s include the opening cysteine and the closing phenylalanine or tryptophan. The order of the fields is V gene, CDR3 length, J gene, D gene, clone size, CDR3 protein, CDR3 DNA. A D gene is named only where the DNA matches it firmly. Clone size is stated in some rows and not others, as once, few, many or a class when expanded.

V: TRBV10-3
length: 12
J: TRBJ2-7
D: NA
size: many
CDR3: CAIMEGGDEQYF
DNA: TGTGCCATCATGGAAGGGGGAGACGAGCAGTACTTC

V: TRBV4-3
length: 15
J: TRBJ1-1
D: TRBD1
size: NA
CDR3: CASSPQAGGETEAFF
DNA: TGCGCCAGCAGCCCCCAGGCAGGGGGGGAAACTGAAGCTTTCTTT

V: TRBV12-3/TRBV12-4
length: 14
J: TRBJ2-5
D: NA
size: NA
CDR3: CASSDGQIQETQYF
DNA: TGTGCCAGCAGTGATGGACAGATTCAAGAGACCCAGTACTTC

V: TRBV25-1
length: 11
J: TRBJ1-2
D: NA
size: NA
CDR3: CASSNNNGYTF
DNA: TGTGCCAGCAGTAATAATAATGGCTACACCTTC

V: TRBV12-3/TRBV12-4
length: 13
J: TRBJ2-7
D: TRBD2
size: many
CDR3: CASSLLDGREQYF
DNA: TGTGCCAGCAGTTTATTGGACGGGAGGGAGCAGTACTTC

V: TRBV7-6
length: 17
J: TRBJ2-1
D: TRBD2
size: many
CDR3: CASSRFMAGVSYNEQFF
DNA: TGTGCCAGCAGTCGTTTTATGGCGGGAGTGTCCTACAATGAGCAGTTCTTC

V: TRBV12-3/TRBV12-4
length: 14
J: TRBJ1-1
D: NA
size: many
CDR3: CASRTFQLNTEAFF
DNA: TGTGCCAGCAGGACCTTCCAGCTGAACACTGAAGCTTTCTTT

V: TRBV7-2
length: 14
J: TRBJ1-2
D: TRBD1
size: many
CDR3: CASSLRAGGHGYTF
DNA: TGTGCCAGCAGCTTAAGGGCAGGGGGCCATGGCTACACCTTC

V: TRBV6-2/TRBV6-3
length: 16
J: TRBJ2-3
D: TRBD1
size: many
CDR3: CASSPLPGQDTDTQYF
DNA: TGTGCCAGCAGTCCTCTCCCGGGACAGGACACAGATACGCAGTATTTT

V: TRBV18
length: 15
J: TRBJ1-1
D: NA
size: NA
CDR3: CASSPGSVQGTEAFF
DNA: TGTGCCAGCTCACCGGGGTCCGTCCAGGGAACTGAAGCTTTCTTT

V: TRBV9
length: 12
J: TRBJ1-1
D: TRBD1
size: many
CDR3: CASSPTGVNAFF
DNA: TGTGCCAGCAGCCCTACAGGGGTAAACGCTTTCTTT

V: TRBV30
length: 13
J: TRBJ1-1
D: NA
size: many
CDR3: CAWSLGTNTEAFF
DNA: TGTGCCTGGAGCCTAGGGACCAACACTGAAGCTTTCTTT

V: TRBV6-2/TRBV6-3
length: 16
J: TRBJ2-7
D: NA
size: many
CDR3: CASSGAPGRNSYEQYF
DNA: TGTGCCAGCAGTGGAGCCCCGGGACGCAACTCCTACGAGCAGTACTTC

V: TRBV6-4
length: 14
J: TRBJ2-3
D: NA
size: many
CDR3: CASSETAGTDTQYF
DNA: TGTGCCAGCAGCGAAACCGCGGGGACAGATACGCAGTATTTT

V: TRBV11-3
length: 14
J: TRBJ2-3
D: TRBD2
size: many
CDR3: CASSRGGSTDTQYF
DNA: TGTGCCAGCAGCCGGGGGGGCAGCACAGATACGCAGTATTTT

V: TRBV6-1
length: 12
J: TRBJ1-1
D: NA
size: many
CDR3: CASTPLNTEAFF
DNA: TGTGCCAGCACACCTTTGAACACTGAAGCTTTCTTT

V: TRBV19
length: 15
J: TRBJ2-5
D: TRBD1
size: many
CDR3: CASRGAGGPQETQYF
DNA: TGTGCCAGCCGTGGGGCAGGGGGACCCCAAGAGACCCAGTACTTC

V: TRBV28
length: 12
J: TRBJ2-5
D: NA
size: many
CDR3: CASSSSRETQYF
DNA: TGTGCCAGCAGTTCGTCTAGAGAGACCCAGTACTTC

V: TRBV5-6
length: 16
J: TRBJ1-1
D: NA
size: NA
CDR3: CASSLTRGVMNTEAFF
DNA: TGTGCCAGCAGCTTGACTCGCGGGGTCATGAACACTGAAGCTTTCTTT

V: TRBV20-1
length: 15
J: TRBJ2-2
D: NA
size: many
CDR3: CSARDRTVATGELFF
DNA: TGCAGTGCTAGAGATAGGACTGTAGCCACCGGGGAGCTGTTTTTT

V: TRBV5-1
length: 16
J: TRBJ2-2
D: NA
size: many
CDR3: CASSSSETRSLGELFF
DNA: TGCGCCAGCAGCTCCTCCGAGACTAGGAGCCTCGGGGAGCTGTTTTTT

V: TRBV19
length: 16
J: TRBJ1-3
D: TRBD1
size: NA
CDR3: CASRNPGGMAGNTIYF
DNA: TGTGCCAGTAGGAACCCAGGGGGCATGGCTGGAAACACCATATATTTT

V: TRBV5-6
length: 18
J: TRBJ2-3
D: TRBD1
size: many
CDR3: CASSHLLETGKGTDTQYF
DNA: TGTGCCAGCAGCCATCTCCTCGAGACAGGGAAGGGAACAGATACGCAGTATTTT

V: TRBV10-2
length: 12
J: TRBJ1-4
D: NA
size: once
CDR3: CASRGGEEKLFF
DNA: TGCGCCAGCAGAGGGGGAGAAGAAAAACTGTTTTTT

V: TRBV10-2
length: 13
J: TRBJ2-3
D: NA
size: many
CDR3: CASRSASTDTQYF
DNA: TGCGCCAGCAGGTCGGCTAGCACAGATACGCAGTATTTT

V: TRBV11-1
length: 17
J: TRBJ2-2
D: TRBD2
size: few
CDR3: CASSSPRLAGNTGELFF
DNA: TGTGCCAGCAGCTCGCCCCGATTAGCGGGGAACACCGGGGAGCTGTTTTTT

V: TRBV6-2/TRBV6-3
length: 14
J: TRBJ2-7
D: NA
size: many
CDR3: CASSSTVRGFEQYF
DNA: TGTGCCAGCAGTTCGACAGTCCGAGGGTTCGAGCAGTACTTC

V: TRBV5-5
length: 12
J: TRBJ1-1
D: NA
size: many
CDR3: CASSRMNTEAFF
DNA: TGTGCCAGCAGCAGAATGAACACTGAAGCTTTCTTT

V: TRBV28
length: 18
J: TRBJ2-1
D: TRBD2
size: NA
CDR3: CASSPGAAGGPGYNEQFF
DNA: TGTGCCAGCAGCCCTGGGGCAGCGGGAGGGCCTGGGTACAATGAGCAGTTCTTC